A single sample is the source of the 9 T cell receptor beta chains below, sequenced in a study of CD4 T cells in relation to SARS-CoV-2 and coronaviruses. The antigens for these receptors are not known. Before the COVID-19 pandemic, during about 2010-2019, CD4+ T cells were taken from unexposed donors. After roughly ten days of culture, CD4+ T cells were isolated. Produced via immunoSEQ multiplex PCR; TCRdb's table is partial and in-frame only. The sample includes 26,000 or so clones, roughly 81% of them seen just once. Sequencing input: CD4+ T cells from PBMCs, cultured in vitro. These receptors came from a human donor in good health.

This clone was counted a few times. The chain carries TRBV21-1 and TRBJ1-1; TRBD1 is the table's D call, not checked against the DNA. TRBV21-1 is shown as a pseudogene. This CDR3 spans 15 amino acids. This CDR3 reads CASSKAWTGWTEAFF. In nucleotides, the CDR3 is TGTGCCAGCAGCAAAGCTTGGACAGGGTGGACTGAAGCTTTCTTT.

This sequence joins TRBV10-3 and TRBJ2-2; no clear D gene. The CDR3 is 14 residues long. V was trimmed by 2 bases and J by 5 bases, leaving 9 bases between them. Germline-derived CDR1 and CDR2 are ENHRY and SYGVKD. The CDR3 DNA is TGTGCCATCAGTGAGAGAATGGGGACCGGGGAGCTGTTTTTT. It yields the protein CAISERMGTGELFF.

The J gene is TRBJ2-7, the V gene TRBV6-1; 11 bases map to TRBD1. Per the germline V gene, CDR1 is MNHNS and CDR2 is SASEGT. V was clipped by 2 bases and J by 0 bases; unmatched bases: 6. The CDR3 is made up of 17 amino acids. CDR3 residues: CASSERTGGLISYEQYF. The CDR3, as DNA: TGTGCCAGCAGTGAACGGACAGGGGGCCTCATCTCCTACGAGCAGTACTTC.

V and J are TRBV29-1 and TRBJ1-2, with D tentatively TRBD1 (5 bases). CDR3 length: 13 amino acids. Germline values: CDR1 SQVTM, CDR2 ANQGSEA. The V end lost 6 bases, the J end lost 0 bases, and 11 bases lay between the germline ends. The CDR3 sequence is CSVERDANYGYTF. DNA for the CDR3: TGCAGCGTGGAAAGGGACGCTAACTATGGCTACACCTTC.

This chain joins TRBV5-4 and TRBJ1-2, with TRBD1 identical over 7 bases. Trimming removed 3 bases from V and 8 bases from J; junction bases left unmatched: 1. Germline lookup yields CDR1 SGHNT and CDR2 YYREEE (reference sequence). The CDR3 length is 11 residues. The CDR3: CASSYRGGYTF. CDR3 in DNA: TGTGCCAGCAGCTACAGGGGAGGCTACACCTTC.

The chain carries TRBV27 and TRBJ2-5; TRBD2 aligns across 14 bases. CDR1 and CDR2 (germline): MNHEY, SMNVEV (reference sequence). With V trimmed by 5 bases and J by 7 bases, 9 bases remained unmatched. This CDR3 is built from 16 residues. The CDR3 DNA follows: TGTGCCAGCAGTCCCGGACTAGCGGGAGGTACCGGGACCCAGTACTTC. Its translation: CASSPGLAGGTGTQYF.

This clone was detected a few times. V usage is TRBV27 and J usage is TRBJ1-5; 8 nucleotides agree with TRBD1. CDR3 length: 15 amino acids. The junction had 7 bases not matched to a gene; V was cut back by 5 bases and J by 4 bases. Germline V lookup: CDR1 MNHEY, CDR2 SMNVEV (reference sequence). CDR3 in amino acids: CASSLGTGRNQPQHF. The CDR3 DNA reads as TGTGCCAGCAGTCTCGGGACAGGAAGAAATCAGCCCCAGCATTTT.

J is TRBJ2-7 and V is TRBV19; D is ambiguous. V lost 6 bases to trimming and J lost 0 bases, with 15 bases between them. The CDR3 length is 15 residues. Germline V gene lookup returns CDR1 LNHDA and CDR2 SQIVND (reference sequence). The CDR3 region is CASSQTPLSSYEQYF. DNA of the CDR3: TGTGCCAGTAGCCAGACGCCTCTCAGCTCCTACGAGCAGTACTTC. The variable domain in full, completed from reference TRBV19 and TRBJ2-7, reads DGGITQSPKYLFRKEGQNVTLSCEQNLNHDAMYWYRQDPGQGLRLIYYSQIVNDFQKGDIAEGYSVSREKKESFPLTVTSAQKNPTAFYLCASSQTPLSSYEQYFGPGTRLTVT.

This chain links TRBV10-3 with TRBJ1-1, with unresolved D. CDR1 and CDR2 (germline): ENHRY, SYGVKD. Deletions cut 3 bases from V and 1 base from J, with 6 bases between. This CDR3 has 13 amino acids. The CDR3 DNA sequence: TGTGCCATCAGTGAATGGAGGAACACTGAAGCTTTCTTT. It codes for CAISEWRNTEAFF.